This TCR beta chain was documented in a study of blood T cell repertoires in COVID-19. Original handling: Counts of nucleated cells, estimated from reference gene primer amplification, were obtained. The repertoire was sequenced with immunoSEQ multiplex PCR; TCRdb's copy has only in-frame clones and lacks some. V and J calls and clone size are copied from that table; D and trimming were computed from the DNA. The data show approximately 69,000 clones, 60% to 80% seen once. CDR3 length equals 14 residues. Trimming shortened V by 7 bases and J by 5 bases, and 15 bases separated the two germline ends. CDR1 and CDR2 from the germline V gene are WSHSY and SAAADI.

Sequencing used peripheral blood. This receptor was obtained from a man in his sixties with acute or convalescent COVID-19. The V gene is TRBV10-2, the J gene TRBJ2-1, with D maybe TRBD1 (6 bases). The CDR3: CASKDPGQNNEQFF. The CDR3 DNA reads TGCGCCAGCAAGGATCCGGGACAAAACAATGAGCAGTTCTTC.